This section outlines one TCR beta chain sequence together with its context. The data stem from a study of blood T cells in healthy people across ages. This CDR3 has 10 residues. V shed 7 bases and J shed 8 bases, with 8 bases lying between them. The germline V gene encodes CDR1 ENHRY and CDR2 SYGVKD. Using a J-beta primer mix together with a sample-barcoded 5' primer, a second PCR was run for about 6 to 12 cycles. TCRdb reanalysed the 5' RACE reads using MiXCR and keeps one entry per CDR3 protein. The sample lists hundreds of thousands of distinct CDR3 sequences, around 38% seen once, with 25% to 35% in the top ten.

The V and J genes are TRBV10-3 and TRBJ1-2; D gene uncertain. Sequencing was performed on blood. This TCR came from an older man in good health. DNA for the CDR3: TGTGCCATCACCCACGAGGGCTACACCTTC. Its translation: CAITHEGYTF.